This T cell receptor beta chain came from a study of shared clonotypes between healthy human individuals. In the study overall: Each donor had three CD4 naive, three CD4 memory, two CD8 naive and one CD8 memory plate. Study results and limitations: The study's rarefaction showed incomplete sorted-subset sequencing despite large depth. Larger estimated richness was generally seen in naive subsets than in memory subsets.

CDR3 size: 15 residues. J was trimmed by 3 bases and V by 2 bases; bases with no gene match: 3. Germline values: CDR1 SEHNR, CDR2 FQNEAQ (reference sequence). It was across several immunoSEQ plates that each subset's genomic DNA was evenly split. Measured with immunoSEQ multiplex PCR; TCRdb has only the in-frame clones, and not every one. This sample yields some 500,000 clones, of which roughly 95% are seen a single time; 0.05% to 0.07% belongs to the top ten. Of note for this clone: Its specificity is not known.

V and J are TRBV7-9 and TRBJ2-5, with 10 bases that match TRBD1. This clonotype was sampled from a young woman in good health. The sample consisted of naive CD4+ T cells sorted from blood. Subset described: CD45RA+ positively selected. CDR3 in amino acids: CASSLTGTGEETQYF. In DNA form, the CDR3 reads TGTGCCAGCAGCTTAACTGGGACAGGGGAAGAGACCCAGTACTTC.